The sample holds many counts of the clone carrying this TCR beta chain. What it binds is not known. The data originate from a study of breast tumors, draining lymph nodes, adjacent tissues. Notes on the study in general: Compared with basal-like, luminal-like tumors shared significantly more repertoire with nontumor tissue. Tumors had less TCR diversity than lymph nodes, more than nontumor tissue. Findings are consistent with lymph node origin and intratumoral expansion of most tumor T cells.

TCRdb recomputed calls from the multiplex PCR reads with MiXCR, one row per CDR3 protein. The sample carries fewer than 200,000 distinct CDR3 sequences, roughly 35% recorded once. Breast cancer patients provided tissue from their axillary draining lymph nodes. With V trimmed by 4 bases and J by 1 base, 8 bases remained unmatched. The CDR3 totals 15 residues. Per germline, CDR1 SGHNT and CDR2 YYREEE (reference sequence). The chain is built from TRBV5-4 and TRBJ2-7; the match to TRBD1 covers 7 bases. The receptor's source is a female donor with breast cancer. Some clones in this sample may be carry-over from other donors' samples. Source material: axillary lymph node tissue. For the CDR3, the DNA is TGTGCCAGCAGCCTTACAGGGGAGAGGTCCTACGAGCAGTACTTC. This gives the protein CASSLTGERSYEQYF.